The 29 T cell receptor beta chains below all came from one sample that was sequenced in a study of T cell responses to AZD1222 COVID-19 vaccine. Clones were sequenced by immunoSEQ multiplex PCR, and TCRdb holds only the in-frame ones, with some missing. This table holds roughly 130,000 clones, approximately 90% found once. The sequences come from peripheral blood, collected on day 0 of AZD1222 vaccination. The receptors derive from an adult in good health.

The V call is TRBV11-3, the J call TRBJ2-7; D might be TRBD2 (6 bases). The CDR3 spans 14 residues. Germline V gene data show CDR1 as SGHNT and CDR2 as YENEEA. V was clipped by 5 bases and J by 6 bases, with 17 bases between them. The CDR3 DNA reads TGTGCCAGCAGCCCGAGGGACTCCTCGTTCGAGCAGTACTTC. Its translation is CASSPRDSSFEQYF.

The V call is TRBV2, the J call TRBJ2-1; 11 bases fit TRBD2. Germline V gene lookup returns CDR1 SNHLY and CDR2 FYNNEI. J gave up 4 bases and V 5 bases, and 7 bases lay outside the gene matches. This CDR3 has 16 amino acids. DNA of the CDR3: TGTGCCAGCAGTCCTAGCGGGGGGAAATTTTACAATGAGCAGTTCTTC. Translating it yields CASSPSGGKFYNEQFF.

V gene TRBV5-1 combines with J gene TRBJ1-4, with D hard to call. The CDR3 loop spans 16 amino acids. V was shortened by 3 bases and J by 4 bases, with 16 bases between the two germline ends. Germline lookup yields CDR1 SGHRS and CDR2 YFSETQ. This chain's CDR3 is CASSSWTVENNEKLFF. CDR3 in DNA: TGCGCCAGCAGCTCATGGACGGTAGAGAATAATGAAAAACTGTTTTTT.

A single count supports this clone. The chain has TRBV9 and TRBJ1-5; D gene unclear. Germline V gene data show CDR1 as SGDLS and CDR2 as YYNGEE. The CDR3 runs to 13 residues. Trimming stripped 3 bases from V and 9 bases from J, with 13 bases between. In DNA, the CDR3 is TGTGCCAGCAGCGCCCGGGCCTGGGGGCCCCAGCATTTT. Its protein product is CASSARAWGPQHF. The variable domain in full, completed from reference TRBV9 and TRBJ1-5, reads DSGVTQTPKHLITATGQRVTLRCSPRSGDLSVYWYQQSLDQGLQFLIQYYNGEERAKGNILERFSAQQFPDLHSELNLSSLELGDSALYFCASSARAWGPQHFGDGTRLSIL.

The chain couples TRBV18 to TRBJ2-5; D remains unclear. The CDR3 is 13 residues long. V was trimmed by 2 bases and J by 3 bases, leaving 7 bases between them. Looked up from germline, CDR1 is KGHSH and CDR2 is LQKENI. CDR3 sequence (DNA): TGTGCCAGCTCACCAGAGCAAAAAGAGACCCAGTACTTC. This encodes CASSPEQKETQYF.

The chain uses TRBV30 and TRBJ2-2; 7 nucleotides match TRBD1. Germline CDR1 is GTSNPN and CDR2 is SVGIG (reference sequence). This CDR3 comprises 13 residues. The CDR3, as DNA: TGTGCGCACCTCCGGGACAGAACCGGGGAGCTGTTTTTT. Translating gives CAHLRDRTGELFF.

The chain uses TRBV9 and TRBJ1-2; TRBD1 aligns across 7 bases. The CDR3 is 17 residues long. With V trimmed by 3 bases and J by 0 bases, 11 bases remained unmatched. Germline lookup yields CDR1 SGDLS and CDR2 YYNGEE. In DNA, the CDR3 is TGTGCCAGCAGCGACGGGGACAGAGAGGTAGCTAACTATGGCTACACCTTC. Its translation: CASSDGDREVANYGYTF. Full variable domain (remainder filled in from reference TRBV9 and TRBJ1-2): DSGVTQTPKHLITATGQRVTLRCSPRSGDLSVYWYQQSLDQGLQFLIQYYNGEERAKGNILERFSAQQFPDLHSELNLSSLELGDSALYFCASSDGDREVANYGYTFGSGTRLTVV.

The rearrangement uses TRBV6-5 and TRBJ2-7; 8 positions match TRBD1. The V gene end was trimmed by 6 bases and the J gene end by 3 bases; junction bases not matched to a gene: 7. Germline V gives CDR1 MNHEY, CDR2 SVGAGI. The CDR3 is 14 residues long. CDR3 DNA: TGTGCCAGCAGACTTCAGGGGGCGAGCTACGAGCAGTACTTC. The encoded protein is CASRLQGASYEQYF.

The chain couples TRBV4-1 to TRBJ2-2, with 9 bases aligning to TRBD2. Trimming at V came to 1 base and at J to 3 bases, leaving 3 bases not matched to a gene. This CDR3 is built from 16 residues. Germline CDR1 and CDR2: MGHRA and YSYEKL. The CDR3 reads CASSQVAGADTGELFF. CDR3 DNA: TGCGCCAGCAGCCAAGTAGCGGGAGCGGACACCGGGGAGCTGTTTTTT.

The chain is built from TRBV11-2 and TRBJ2-2; perhaps TRBD1 as D (8 bases). The CDR3 runs to 16 residues. The ends were cut back, 4 bases at V and 4 bases at J, with 16 bases in the middle. Germline V lookup: CDR1 SGHAT, CDR2 FQNNGV. Written as DNA, the CDR3 is TGTGCCAGCAGCTCTTCAGGGGGCGGGGGCACCGGGGAGCTGTTTTTT. The encoded protein is CASSSSGGGGTGELFF.

The chain carries TRBV24-1 and TRBJ1-1; D unclear. The V end lost 3 bases, the J end lost 1 base, and 8 bases lay between the germline ends. CDR3 length: 14 amino acids. Germline assignment: CDR1 KGHDR and CDR2 SFDVKD. Here the CDR3 DNA reads TGTGCCACCAGTGATGGAGGTAGGAACACTGAAGCTTTCTTT. The encoded protein is CATSDGGRNTEAFF.

J is TRBJ2-3 and V is TRBV9, with D unclear. V lost 0 bases, J lost 6 bases, and 11 bases lay in between. Germline lookup yields CDR1 SGDLS and CDR2 YYNGEE. The CDR3 is made up of 14 amino acids. Written as DNA, the CDR3 is TGTGCCAGCAGCGTAGCCCCACTTTCGGATACGCAGTATTTT. Translation: CASSVAPLSDTQYF.

This chain uses TRBV10-3 with TRBJ1-6; D call uncertain. CDR3 length: 16 amino acids. Germline CDR1 and CDR2: ENHRY and SYGVKD. V was cut by 2 bases and J by 0 bases, with 8 bases left in between. CDR3 in DNA: TGTGCCATCAGTGAGAAGCTGGGCTCCTATAATTCACCCCTCCACTTT. Protein sequence: CAISEKLGSYNSPLHF.

This chain connects TRBV5-4 to TRBJ2-7, with 9 positions matching TRBD1. The germline V gene has CDR1 SGHNT and CDR2 YYREEE (reference sequence). The CDR3 is 14 residues long. V lost 0 bases to trimming and J lost 5 bases; unmatched junction nucleotides: 3. The CDR3 sequence is CASSLVGQGNEQYF. The CDR3 nucleotides are TGTGCCAGCAGCTTGGTGGGACAGGGAAACGAGCAGTACTTC.

The CDR3 DNA reads as TGCGCCAGCAGCACCCATTACAGGGACACTGAAGCTTTCTTT. Its protein is CASSTHYRDTEAFF. The rearrangement uses TRBV5-1 and TRBJ1-1, with a possible D match to TRBD1 (6 bases). CDR1 and CDR2 (germline): SGHRS, YFSETQ. The length of the CDR3 is 14 residues. V shed 4 bases and J shed 3 bases, with 13 bases lying between them.

This clone has only one observation. The chain employs TRBV19 and TRBJ2-1, with 8 positions matching TRBD2. The V gene end was trimmed by 10 bases and the J gene end by 5 bases; junction bases not matched to a gene: 19. The CDR3 sequence is 17 residues long. Looked up from germline, CDR1 is LNHDA and CDR2 is SQIVND (reference sequence). The CDR3 nucleotides read TGTGCCACCGAGGTAGCGGGGCCCACTCCCAAAAACAATGAGCAGTTCTTC. Its protein product is CATEVAGPTPKNNEQFF.

In regard to this clone: In the same sample, other DNA sequences code for this CDR3. The chain joins TRBV5-1 to TRBJ1-5; possible D gene TRBD1, 6 bases. With 0 bases removed from V and 1 base from J, the gap between germline ends came to 8 bases. The CDR3 runs to 15 residues. CDR1 and CDR2 (germline): SGHRS, YFSETQ. CDR3 sequence reads: CASSLVGGSNQPQHF. In DNA, the CDR3 is TGCGCCAGCAGCTTGGTAGGGGGGAGCAATCAGCCCCAGCATTTT. The variable domain in full, completed from reference TRBV5-1 and TRBJ1-5, reads KAGVTQTPRYLIKTRGQQVTLSCSPISGHRSVSWYQQTPGQGLQFLFEYFSETQRNKGNFPGRFSGRQFSNSRSEMNVSTLELGDSALYLCASSLVGGSNQPQHFGDGTRLSIL.

J is TRBJ1-2 and V is TRBV6-5, with 10 bases lining up with TRBD1. Germline CDR1 MNHEY, CDR2 SVGAGI. This CDR3 contains 15 residues. Germline trimming cut 6 bases from V and 1 base from J; bases unmatched to any gene: 5. As DNA, the CDR3 is TGTGCCAGCAGCAGGACAGGGGGAGTTAACTATGGCTACACCTTC. It yields the protein CASSRTGGVNYGYTF.

V usage is TRBV28 and J usage is TRBJ2-7, with D possibly being TRBD1 or TRBD2 (6 bases each). Germline CDR1 and CDR2: MDHEN and SYDVKM. This CDR3 contains 12 residues. Between the trimmed V and J ends, which lost 6 bases and 9 bases, there was a span of 15 bases. The CDR3 here is CASSQQGGVQYF. CDR3 in DNA: TGTGCCAGCAGCCAACAGGGAGGCGTGCAGTACTTC. Filled out from reference TRBV28 and TRBJ2-7, the complete variable domain reads DVKVTQSSRYLVKRTGEKVFLECVQDMDHENMFWYRQDPGLGLRLIYFSYDVKMKEKGDIPEGYSVSREKKERFSLILESASTNQTSMYLCASSQQGGVQYFGPGTRLTVT.

The chain carries TRBV4-1 and TRBJ1-2; D is unresolved. This CDR3 is 15 amino acids long. CDR1 and CDR2 (germline): MGHRA, YSYEKL. V was trimmed by 4 bases and J by 0 bases, leaving 12 bases between them. The CDR3 bases are TGCGCCAGCAGCCCCACGGTAGTCACTAACTATGGCTACACCTTC. Protein sequence: CASSPTVVTNYGYTF.

The gene calls are TRBV9 and TRBJ2-1, with 11 nucleotides matching TRBD1. Germline CDR1 is SGDLS and CDR2 is YYNGEE. With 4 bases clipped from V and 8 bases from J, the junction kept 8 bases outside the gene matches. This CDR3 has 15 residues. The CDR3 here is CASSFTGTGGDEQFF. DNA of the CDR3: TGTGCCAGCAGCTTTACCGGGACAGGGGGGGATGAGCAGTTCTTC.

The chain combines TRBV2 with TRBJ2-1; maybe TRBD2 (7 bases). The CDR3 is made up of 15 amino acids. The germline CDR1 and CDR2 sequences are SNHLY and FYNNEI. Trimming stripped 6 bases from V and 2 bases from J, with 14 bases between. CDR3 loop: CASREQGGTYNEQFF. The CDR3 DNA reads TGTGCCAGCAGAGAACAGGGAGGGACCTACAATGAGCAGTTCTTC. The full variable domain, its missing parts supplied by reference TRBV2 and TRBJ2-1, is EPEVTQTPSHQVTQMGQEVILRCVPISNHLYFYWYRQILGQKVEFLVSFYNNEISEKSEIFDDQFSVERPDGSNFTLKIRSTKLEDSAMYFCASREQGGTYNEQFFGPGTRLTVL.

The V gene is TRBV18, the J gene TRBJ2-7; either TRBD1 or TRBD2 may supply D (7 bases each). Germline V gene data show CDR1 as KGHSH and CDR2 as LQKENI. The V and J ends lost 5 bases and 7 bases respectively, with 21 bases between them. The CDR3 runs 15 residues. CDR3 DNA: TGTGCCAGCTCAAAAACCAGAACAGGGGAGGGTGAGCAGTACTTC. This encodes CASSKTRTGEGEQYF.

This chain joins TRBV7-2 and TRBJ1-2; no definite D call. V was trimmed by 2 bases and J by 4 bases, leaving 8 bases between them. Per germline, CDR1 SGHTA and CDR2 FQGNSA. This CDR3 region has 13 residues. CDR3 DNA sequence: TGTGCCAGCAGCTTACCAGCCCGCTATGGCTACACCTTC. Its protein is CASSLPARYGYTF.

J is TRBJ1-3 and V is TRBV30, with D unclear. The V end lost 1 base, the J end lost 0 bases, and 4 bases lay between the germline ends. CDR1 and CDR2 (germline): GTSNPN, SVGIG (reference sequence). The CDR3 spans 13 residues. For the CDR3, the DNA is TGTGCCTGGAGTGCCGGCTCTGGAAACACCATATATTTT. It yields the protein CAWSAGSGNTIYF.

The V and J genes are TRBV2 and TRBJ2-3; 7 nucleotides agree with TRBD2. V trimming: 8 bases; J trimming: 3 bases; junction bases outside the gene matches: 11. Germline V lookup: CDR1 SNHLY, CDR2 FYNNEI. This CDR3 is built from 15 residues. The CDR3 bases are TGTGCCAGCTCCATTGCAGCGGGGAGAACAGATACGCAGTATTTT. It yields the protein CASSIAAGRTDTQYF.

The chain combines TRBV27 with TRBJ1-2, with 7 bases lining up with TRBD1. CDR1 is MNHEY, CDR2 SMNVEV, per germline (reference sequence). The CDR3 contains 14 residues. V was clipped by 6 bases and J by 2 bases; unmatched bases: 6. This CDR3 is CASSRTGWNYGYTF. CDR3 DNA sequence: TGTGCCAGCAGCAGGACAGGTTGGAACTATGGCTACACCTTC.

The chain combines TRBV7-8 with TRBJ2-1; no firm D call. V was trimmed by 2 bases and J by 0 bases, leaving 11 bases between them. The CDR3 sequence is 16 residues long. CDR1 is SGHVS and CDR2 is FQNEAQ in the germline V gene. The CDR3 DNA follows: TGTGCCAGCAGCTTAAACCTTCTAAGCTCCTACAATGAGCAGTTCTTC. Its translation is CASSLNLLSSYNEQFF.

The rearrangement uses TRBV5-5 and TRBJ2-5; unclear D gene. Trimming shortened V by 4 bases and J by 1 base, and 5 bases separated the two germline ends. CDR1 and CDR2 (germline): SGHKS, YYEKEE (reference sequence). This CDR3 spans 12 amino acids. The CDR3 here is CASSAPQETQYF. The CDR3 nucleotides read TGTGCCAGCAGCGCGCCCCAAGAGACCCAGTACTTC.